One and the same sample provided the 8 T cell receptor beta chains below, sequenced in a study of blood T cell repertoires in COVID-19. TCRdb's copy holds only in-frame clones and misses some; the assay was immunoSEQ multiplex PCR. The sample contains under 60,000 clones, 77% of which appear only once. Sequences were obtained from peripheral blood. All receptors come from a human donor with active or convalescent COVID-19. The donor label of this sample is uncertain.

CDR3 region: CASSGTGTDTQYF. The CDR3 DNA sequence: TGTGCCAGCAGTGGGACAGGCACAGATACGCAGTATTTT. The chain has TRBV6-1 and TRBJ2-3; D perhaps matches TRBD1 (6 bases). CDR1 and CDR2 from the germline V gene are MNHNS and SASEGT. With 4 bases removed from V and 1 base from J, the gap between germline ends came to 6 bases. The CDR3 is 13 residues long.

The chain has TRBV14 and TRBJ2-5; 12 bases line up with TRBD2. The CDR3 has 17 amino acids. The germline gives CDR1 SGHDN, CDR2 FVKESK. V trimming: 4 bases; J trimming: 5 bases; junction bases outside the gene matches: 11. CDR3 coding DNA: TGTGCCAGCAGCCGCATTTCTAGCGGGAGGGCCGAGGAGACCCAGTACTTC. It codes for CASSRISSGRAEETQYF.

The table lists this clone with a few counts. The gene calls are TRBV19 and TRBJ2-7; D unresolved. This CDR3 spans 13 amino acids. Trimming removed 5 bases from V and 0 bases from J, with 8 bases in between. From germline, CDR1 is LNHDA and CDR2 SQIVND (reference sequence). The CDR3 DNA reads TGTGCCAGTAGTGATACGGGCTCCTACGAGCAGTACTTC. It yields the protein CASSDTGSYEQYF.

This clone has only one observation. The V gene is TRBV29-1, the J gene TRBJ2-3; TRBD2 matches at 8 bases. The CDR3 runs 14 residues. J gave up 2 bases and V 4 bases, and 5 bases lay outside the gene matches. Germline V gene lookup returns CDR1 SQVTM and CDR2 ANQGSEA. CDR3 region: CSVVEREFTDTQYF. The CDR3 DNA sequence: TGCAGCGTTGTAGAGCGGGAGTTCACAGATACGCAGTATTTT.

The sample holds a few counts of this clone. V gene TRBV27 combines with J gene TRBJ2-6; maybe TRBD1 (5 bases). Germline V gene sequence: CDR1 MNHEY, CDR2 SMNVEV (reference sequence). The CDR3 runs 15 residues. The V end was cut by 8 bases, the J end by 0 bases, with 11 bases between. Here the CDR3 reads CASARANSGANVLTF. The CDR3 nucleotides are TGTGCCAGCGCCAGGGCTAACTCTGGGGCCAACGTCCTGACTTTC. The full variable domain, with the rest looked up from reference TRBV27 and TRBJ2-6, is EAQVTQNPRYLITVTGKKLTVTCSQNMNHEYMSWYRQDPGLGLRQIYYSMNVEVTDKGDVPEGYKVSRKEKRNFPLILESPSPNQTSLYFCASARANSGANVLTFGAGSRLTVL.

This sequence joins TRBV10-3 and TRBJ2-7, with 10 bases lining up with TRBD2. This CDR3 has 13 residues. The germline CDR1 and CDR2 sequences are ENHRY and SYGVKD. Unmatched junction bases numbered 9, after V lost 10 bases and J lost 6 bases. The CDR3 region has the DNA TGTGCCACTTCTAGCGGGAGTCATCCCGAGCAGTACTTC. It yields the protein CATSSGSHPEQYF.

The gene calls are TRBV24-1 and TRBJ2-2, with a tentative D call TRBD2 (5 bases). The V end lost 3 bases, the J end lost 0 bases, and 13 bases lay between the germline ends. In germline, CDR1 is KGHDR, CDR2 SFDVKD. The CDR3 totals 17 residues. This chain's CDR3 is CATSDASWRTNTGELFF. The CDR3 DNA reads TGTGCCACCAGTGATGCCTCATGGAGGACGAACACCGGGGAGCTGTTTTTT.

This clone was seen a few times. V and J are TRBV6-5 and TRBJ1-1, with D possibly TRBD1 on 6 matching bases. With 2 bases removed from V and 3 bases from J, the gap between germline ends came to 13 bases. The germline gives CDR1 MNHEY, CDR2 SVGAGI. The CDR3 has 15 amino acids. The CDR3 loop reads CASSYGGGQDTEAFF. DNA of the CDR3: TGTGCCAGCAGTTACGGGGGGGGGCAGGACACTGAAGCTTTCTTT.